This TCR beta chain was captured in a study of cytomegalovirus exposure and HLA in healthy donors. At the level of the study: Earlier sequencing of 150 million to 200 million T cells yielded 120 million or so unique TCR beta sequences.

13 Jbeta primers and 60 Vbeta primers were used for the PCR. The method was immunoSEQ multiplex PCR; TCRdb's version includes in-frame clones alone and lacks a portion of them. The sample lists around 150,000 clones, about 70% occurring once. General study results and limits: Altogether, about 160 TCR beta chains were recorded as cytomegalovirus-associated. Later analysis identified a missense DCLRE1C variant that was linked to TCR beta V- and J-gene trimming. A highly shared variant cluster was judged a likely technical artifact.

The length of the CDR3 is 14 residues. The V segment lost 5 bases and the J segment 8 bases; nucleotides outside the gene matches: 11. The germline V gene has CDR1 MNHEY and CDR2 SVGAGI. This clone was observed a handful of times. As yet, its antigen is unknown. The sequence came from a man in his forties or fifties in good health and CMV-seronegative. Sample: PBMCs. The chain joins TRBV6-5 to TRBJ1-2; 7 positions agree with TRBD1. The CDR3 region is CASSPAGQVRGYTF. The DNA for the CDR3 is TGTGCCAGCAGTCCCGCCGGACAGGTGCGGGGCTACACCTTC.